This T cell receptor (beta chain) was observed in a study of T cell responses to AZD1222 COVID-19 vaccine. Whole-study findings and limits: Only five or six AZD1222 recipients were seropositive at baseline. Most donors were white British and more were female, and clonal diversity was possibly underestimated.

Of note for this clone: The antigen is not known.

With 2 bases clipped from V and 6 bases from J, the junction kept 6 bases outside the gene matches. Germline V gene data show CDR1 as LGHDT and CDR2 as YNNKEL (reference sequence). CDR3 length equals 15 residues. The data were produced by immunoSEQ multiplex PCR, yet TCRdb's version contains in-frame clones alone and is incomplete. The sample shows more than 150,000 clones, 90% of them seen only once. The genes are TRBV3-1 (or the pseudogene TRBV3-2) and TRBJ2-2, with 7 bases lining up with TRBD1. The receptor was derived from an adult who received the AZD1222 COVID-19 vaccine. The specimen was peripheral blood, collected 28 days after the second AZD1222 dose. The DNA for the CDR3 is TGTGCCAGCAGCCAAAACAGGGGTCTGTCCGGGGAGCTGTTTTTT. This translates into CASSQNRGLSGELFF.